The 20 T cell receptor beta chains in this list originate from one sample, sequenced in a study of beta chain features in type 1 diabetes. Isolated RNA was reverse transcribed in full, so expressed TCRB transcripts were sequenced. The assay was immunoSEQ multiplex PCR, and TCRdb's table has in-frame clones only and misses some. The top ten hold 4% of the sample, which has about 240,000 clones, around 26% seen once. Sequenced material: central memory CD4+ T cells from blood. Receptor source: a man younger than 40 in good health.

To note about this clone: Other DNA sequences in the sample encode the same CDR3. The chain is built from TRBV11-2 and TRBJ2-5; TRBD1 is a possible D gene (5 bases). The CDR3 covers 16 residues. The V and J ends lost 4 bases and 5 bases respectively, with 20 bases between them. CDR1 and CDR2 from the germline V gene are SGHAT and FQNNGV. In DNA form, the CDR3 reads TGTGCCAGCAGCTCCAAGGGGCGCGCTCTCCAGGAGACCCAGTACTTC. Residues: CASSSKGRALQETQYF.

The chain recombines TRBV10-3 with TRBJ2-1; D remains ambiguous. Trimming shortened V by 3 bases and J by 12 bases, and 9 bases separated the two germline ends. This CDR3 is 11 amino acids long. The germline gives CDR1 ENHRY, CDR2 SYGVKD. As DNA, the CDR3 is TGTGCCATCAGTGACTCTACGGGGCAGTTCTTC. The encoded protein is CAISDSTGQFF.

This clone was picked up many times. This rearrangement joins TRBV7-2 to TRBJ2-5; weak D call: TRBD1 (6 bases). This CDR3 is built from 15 residues. The germline gives CDR1 SGHTA, CDR2 FQGNSA. Between the trimmed V and J ends, which lost 4 bases and 5 bases, there was a span of 17 bases. The CDR3: CASSYGGQPVETQYF. As DNA, the CDR3 is TGTGCCAGCAGCTACGGAGGACAGCCGGTGGAGACCCAGTACTTC.

The V gene is TRBV5-1, the J gene TRBJ1-1, with D tentatively TRBD1 (6 bases). V was shortened by 0 bases and J by 7 bases, with 13 bases between the two germline ends. The CDR3 totals 14 residues. CDR1 and CDR2 from the germline V gene are SGHRS and YFSETQ. The CDR3 protein is CASSLAGAKGEAFF. Written as DNA, the CDR3 is TGCGCCAGCAGCTTGGCGGGGGCGAAGGGTGAAGCTTTCTTT.

This clone has only a few counts. V and J are TRBV7-2 and TRBJ2-3; possible D gene TRBD1, 6 bases. CDR1 is SGHTA, CDR2 FQGNSA, per germline. The CDR3 extends over 13 amino acids. V lost 4 bases and J 3 bases, leaving 8 bases between the germline ends. DNA of the CDR3: TGTGCCAGCAGCTACAGGGTGACAGATACGCAGTATTTT. Translating it yields CASSYRVTDTQYF.

In this sample, this clone turned up a few times. This chain joins TRBV7-9 and TRBJ2-6, with D possibly TRBD2 on 5 matching bases. Germline CDR1 is SEHNR and CDR2 is FQNEAQ (reference sequence). V lost 0 bases to trimming and J lost 0 bases, with 6 bases between them. The CDR3 loop spans 16 amino acids. Here the CDR3 DNA reads TGTGCCAGCAGCTTAGCCGGGGTCTCTGGGGCCAACGTCCTGACTTTC. Its translation is CASSLAGVSGANVLTF.

The chain uses TRBV7-9 and TRBJ1-1, with TRBD1 as a possible D gene (6 bases). V was clipped by 6 bases and J by 10 bases, with 21 bases between them. Germline CDR1 is SEHNR and CDR2 is FQNEAQ (reference sequence). This CDR3 has 14 amino acids. DNA for the CDR3: TGTGCCAGCAGTGCGGCAGGGGATCCGAAGGGAGCTTTCTTT. Translating it yields CASSAAGDPKGAFF. The whole variable domain, remainder taken from reference TRBV7-9 and TRBJ1-1, is DTGVSQNPRHKITKRGQNVTFRCDPISEHNRLYWYRQTLGQGPEFLTYFQNEAQLEKSRLLSDRFSAERPKGSFSTLEIQRTEQGDSAMYLCASSAAGDPKGAFFGQGTRLTVV.

The V gene is TRBV30, the J gene TRBJ1-5; D remains unclear. Per germline, CDR1 GTSNPN and CDR2 SVGIG (reference sequence). The CDR3 extends over 13 amino acids. Between the trimmed V and J ends, which lost 3 bases and 0 bases, there was a span of 6 bases. In DNA form, the CDR3 reads TGTGCCTGGAGCTACAATAGCAATCAGCCCCAGCATTTT. Its protein is CAWSYNSNQPQHF.

The chain uses TRBV5-4 and TRBJ1-3; unclear D gene. V was clipped by 0 bases and J by 2 bases, with 9 bases between them. Germline CDR1 reads SGHNT; CDR2 reads YYREEE (reference sequence). CDR3 length: 15 residues. CDR3 nucleotide sequence: TGTGCCAGCAGCTTGGAAGTTGGAGCTGGAAACACCATATATTTT. Protein sequence: CASSLEVGAGNTIYF.

CDR3 nucleotide sequence: TGTGCCTGGAGTCCTGGAGCTGGAAACACCATATATTTT. Translating gives CAWSPGAGNTIYF. This chain links TRBV30 with TRBJ1-3, with unresolved D. From germline, CDR1 is GTSNPN and CDR2 SVGIG (reference sequence). Trimming pared 2 bases from V and 2 bases from J, leaving 7 bases between. The CDR3 spans 13 residues. The entire variable domain, with the rest obtained from reference TRBV30 and TRBJ1-3, is as follows: SQTIHQWPATLVQPVGSPLSLECTVEGTSNPNLYWYRQAAGRGLQLLFYSVGIGQISSEVPQNLSASRPQDRQFILSSKKLLLSDSGFYLCAWSPGAGNTIYFGEGSWLTVV.

The sample holds a few counts of this clone. The chain uses TRBV4-1 and TRBJ2-7; the D gene could be TRBD1 or TRBD2 (5 bases each). V lost 0 bases to trimming and J lost 4 bases, with 10 bases between them. Germline CDR1 and CDR2: MGHRA and YSYEKL. The CDR3 runs 14 residues. The CDR3: CASSQERGSYEQYF. The CDR3 DNA sequence: TGCGCCAGCAGCCAAGAGAGGGGCAGTTACGAGCAGTACTTC.

This chain uses TRBV9 with TRBJ1-2, with D possibly TRBD1 on 5 matching bases. Germline CDR1 SGDLS, CDR2 YYNGEE. The CDR3 runs to 15 residues. The V and J ends lost 4 bases and 6 bases respectively, with 19 bases between them. CDR3 sequence reads: CASSFGVRGANGYTF. The CDR3 region has the DNA TGTGCCAGCAGCTTCGGTGTTAGGGGCGCAAATGGCTACACCTTC.

This clone was seen repeatedly, ten times or more. The chain is built from TRBV23-1 and TRBJ1-2; TRBD1 matches 7 bases. TRBV23-1 is identified as an open reading frame with a role that is uncertain. J was trimmed by 3 bases and V by 4 bases; bases with no gene match: 5. CDR3 length: 14 amino acids. CDR3 sequence reads: CASSRAGGDYGYTF. CDR3 nucleotide sequence: TGCGCCAGCAGTCGAGCAGGGGGTGACTATGGCTACACCTTC.

This clone has only one observation. This chain links TRBV30 with TRBJ2-2, with D tentatively TRBD1 (6 bases). The germline CDR1 and CDR2 sequences are GTSNPN and SVGIG (reference sequence). V dropped 4 bases and J dropped 5 bases, with 14 bases sitting between them. This CDR3 has 14 amino acids. The DNA for the CDR3 is TGTGCCTGGACTGGACAGATTGAAACCGGGGAGCTGTTTTTT. Translating it yields CAWTGQIETGELFF.

There are a few counts of this clone. The J gene is TRBJ2-3, the V gene TRBV30; 15 bases are shared with TRBD2. The CDR3 has 15 amino acids. V was pared by 3 bases and J by 5 bases, with 3 bases of the junction left unmatched. Germline V CDR1 and CDR2: GTSNPN, SVGIG (reference sequence). The CDR3: CAWSPGLAGGDTQYF. The CDR3 region has the DNA TGTGCCTGGAGCCCGGGACTAGCGGGAGGAGATACGCAGTATTTT.

The genes are TRBV6-5 and TRBJ1-1; D is perhaps TRBD1 (5 bases). This CDR3 spans 13 amino acids. Trimming stripped 6 bases from V and 8 bases from J, with 16 bases between. The germline CDR1 and CDR2 sequences are MNHEY and SVGAGI. DNA for the CDR3: TGTGCCAGCAGCCCTGGACACCTGAAGGAAGCTTTCTTT. Translating gives CASSPGHLKEAFF.

This clone was detected only a few times. The CDR3 loop is CASSSTRETQYF. The CDR3 DNA sequence: TGTGCCAGCAGCTCAACCCGGGAGACCCAGTACTTC. The genes are TRBV28 and TRBJ2-5; no reliable D call. CDR3 length: 12 amino acids. V lost 6 bases and J 5 bases, leaving 10 bases between the germline ends. CDR1 MDHEN and CDR2 SYDVKM come from the germline V gene.

The genes are TRBV18 and TRBJ2-7; D remains ambiguous. The CDR3 is 15 amino acids. In germline, CDR1 is KGHSH, CDR2 LQKENI. Trimming removed 2 bases from V and 0 bases from J, with 11 bases in between. The CDR3 bases are TGTGCCAGCTCACCATTAGGTCCTAGCTCCTACGAGCAGTACTTC. It translates to CASSPLGPSSYEQYF. Together with reference TRBV18 and TRBJ2-7, the CDR3 gives the full variable domain: NAGVMQNPRHLVRRRGQEARLRCSPMKGHSHVYWYRQLPEEGLKFMVYLQKENIIDESGMPKERFSAEFPKEGPSILRIQQVVRGDSAAYFCASSPLGPSSYEQYFGPGTRLTVT.

The V call is TRBV30, the J call TRBJ2-3; D unclear. Per the germline V gene, CDR1 is GTSNPN and CDR2 is SVGIG (reference sequence). The germline V and J ends were trimmed by 4 bases and 2 bases, with 10 bases remaining between them. This CDR3 comprises 13 residues. As DNA, the CDR3 is TGTGCCTGGACGTCTCGGATCACAGATACGCAGTATTTT. Translating it yields CAWTSRITDTQYF. The whole variable domain, filled in from reference TRBV30 and TRBJ2-3, reads SQTIHQWPATLVQPVGSPLSLECTVEGTSNPNLYWYRQAAGRGLQLLFYSVGIGQISSEVPQNLSASRPQDRQFILSSKKLLLSDSGFYLCAWTSRITDTQYFGPGTRLTVL.

The CDR3 DNA sequence: TGTGCCAGCAGCCCAAGACAGAGTCCGGAGCTGTTTTTT. Protein product: CASSPRQSPELFF. V gene TRBV7-2 combines with J gene TRBJ2-2; a weak D match, TRBD1 (5 bases). Trimming pared 5 bases from V and 10 bases from J, leaving 14 bases between. This CDR3 is built from 13 residues. Germline CDR1 is SGHTA and CDR2 is FQGNSA.